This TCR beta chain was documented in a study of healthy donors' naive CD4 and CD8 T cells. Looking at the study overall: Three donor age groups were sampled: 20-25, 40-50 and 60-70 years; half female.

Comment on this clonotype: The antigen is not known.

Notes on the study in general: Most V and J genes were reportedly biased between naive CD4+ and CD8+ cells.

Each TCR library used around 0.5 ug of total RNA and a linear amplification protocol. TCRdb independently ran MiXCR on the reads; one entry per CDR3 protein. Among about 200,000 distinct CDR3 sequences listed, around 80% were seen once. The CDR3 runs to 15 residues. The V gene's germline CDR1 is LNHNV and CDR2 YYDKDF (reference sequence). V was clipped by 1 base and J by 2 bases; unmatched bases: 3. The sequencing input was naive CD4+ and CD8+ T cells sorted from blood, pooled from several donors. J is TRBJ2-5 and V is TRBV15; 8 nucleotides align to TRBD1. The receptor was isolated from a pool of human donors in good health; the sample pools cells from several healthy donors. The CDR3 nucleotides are TGTGCCACCAGCAGAGGAGACAGGGGACAAGAGACCCAGTACTTC. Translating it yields CATSRGDRGQETQYF.